These T cell receptor beta chains were read from a single sample in a study of shared clonotypes between healthy human individuals. Assay used: immunoSEQ multiplex PCR; TCRdb lists only in-frame clones, some missing. The sample holds about 680,000 clones, around two thirds seen once. Sequencing was carried out using memory CD4+ T cells sorted from blood. The receptors were sampled from a woman aged 25 to 39 in good health. CDR3s leave out the opening cysteine and the closing phenylalanine or tryptophan. Only part of the rows carry a size: once, few, many, or a class if the clone is expanded.

TRBJ2-2 | TRBV28 | . | ASSRVRGNTGELF
TRBJ2-2 | TRBV7-8 | . | ASSLFVRTGNTGELF
TRBJ2-3 | TRBV27 | . | ASSFLVAGTDTQY
TRBJ2-1 | TRBV2 | . | ASRPSASGMGNEQF
TRBJ1-5 | TRBV25-1 | . | ASSGGGPGWPQH
TRBJ2-5 | TRBV30 | . | AWSHTSGETQY
TRBJ1-2 | TRBV9 | . | ASSPINLSPANGYT
TRBJ2-1 | TRBV7-2 | . | ASSFYIGETPYNEQF
TRBJ2-5 | TRBV18 | . | ASSTSRSEETQY
TRBJ2-7 | TRBV7-9 | few | ASSLLRDTDYEQY
TRBJ2-5 | TRBV19 | . | ASNQGHPQETQY
TRBJ2-7 | TRBV30 | . | AWSVWGGYEQY
TRBJ1-2 | TRBV5-4 | few | ASSLVGGLNYGYT